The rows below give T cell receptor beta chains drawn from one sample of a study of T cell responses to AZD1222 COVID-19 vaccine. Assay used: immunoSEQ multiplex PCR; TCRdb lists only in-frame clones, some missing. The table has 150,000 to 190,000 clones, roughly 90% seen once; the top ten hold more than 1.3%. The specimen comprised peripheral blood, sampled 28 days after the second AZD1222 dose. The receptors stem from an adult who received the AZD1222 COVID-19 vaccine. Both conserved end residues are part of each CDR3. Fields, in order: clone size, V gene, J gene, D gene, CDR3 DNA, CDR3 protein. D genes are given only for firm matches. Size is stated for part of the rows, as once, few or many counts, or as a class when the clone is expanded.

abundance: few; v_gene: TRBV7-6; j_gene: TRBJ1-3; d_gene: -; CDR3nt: TGTGCCAGCAGCTTAGATCTTAGCTCTGGAAACACCATATATTTT; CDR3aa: CASSLDLSSGNTIYF
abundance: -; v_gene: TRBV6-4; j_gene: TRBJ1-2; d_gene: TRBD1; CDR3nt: TGTGCCAGCAGTGATGGACAGGGCGGCAGCTATGGCTACACCTTC; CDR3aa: CASSDGQGGSYGYTF
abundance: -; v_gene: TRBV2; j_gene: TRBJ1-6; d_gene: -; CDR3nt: TGTGCCAGCAGTGAAAATGGGGTACCCAATTCACCCCTCCACTTT; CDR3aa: CASSENGVPNSPLHF
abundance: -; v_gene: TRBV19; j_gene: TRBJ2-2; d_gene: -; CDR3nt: TGTGCCAGTAGTATTAGGATATGGGACACCGGGGAGCTGTTTTTT; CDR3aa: CASSIRIWDTGELFF
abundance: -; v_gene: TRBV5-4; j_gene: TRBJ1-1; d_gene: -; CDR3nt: TGTGCCAGCAGCTTGGAGAAGGGAGTGAGGGAAGCTTTCTTT; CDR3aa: CASSLEKGVREAFF
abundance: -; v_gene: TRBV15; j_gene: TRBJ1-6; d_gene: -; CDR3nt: TGTGCCACCAGCAGGGACGCCGATTCACCCCTCCACTTT; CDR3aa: CATSRDADSPLHF
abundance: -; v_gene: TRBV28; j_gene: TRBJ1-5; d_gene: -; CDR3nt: TGTGCCAGCGGCCTCTTCGGGGGTGGCAATCAGCCCCAGCATTTT; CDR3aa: CASGLFGGGNQPQHF
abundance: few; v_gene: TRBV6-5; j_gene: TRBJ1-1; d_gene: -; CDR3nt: TGTGCCAGCAGCCGGGGGCGTCTGAACACTGAAGCTTTCTTT; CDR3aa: CASSRGRLNTEAFF
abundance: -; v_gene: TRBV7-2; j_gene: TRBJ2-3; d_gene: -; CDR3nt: TGTGCCAGCAGAGTTCAGGGGGGAAGCACAGATACGCAGTATTTT; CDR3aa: CASRVQGGSTDTQYF
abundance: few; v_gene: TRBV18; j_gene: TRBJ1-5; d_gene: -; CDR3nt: TGTGCCAGCTCACCAGTCCGGGGTAAGAATCAGCCCCAGCATTTT; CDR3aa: CASSPVRGKNQPQHF
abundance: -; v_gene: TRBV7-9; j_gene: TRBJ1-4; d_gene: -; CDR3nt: TGTGCCAGCAGTCCGGTTCGGTGGGATGAAAAACTGTTTTTT; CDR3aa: CASSPVRWDEKLFF
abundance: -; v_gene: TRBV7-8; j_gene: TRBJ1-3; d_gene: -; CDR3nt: TGTGCCAGCAGCCCGAGGGACCCGGAGACGACCTCTGGAAACACCATATATTTT; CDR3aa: CASSPRDPETTSGNTIYF
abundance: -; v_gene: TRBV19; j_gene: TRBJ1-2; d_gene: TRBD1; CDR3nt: TGTGCCAGTAGTCAACCGGGACAGGGGTTTGGCTACACCTTC; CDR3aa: CASSQPGQGFGYTF
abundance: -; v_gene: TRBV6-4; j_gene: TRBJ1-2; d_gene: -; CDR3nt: TGTGCCAGCATAGGGACATCTAATAACTATGGCTACACCTTC; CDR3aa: CASIGTSNNYGYTF
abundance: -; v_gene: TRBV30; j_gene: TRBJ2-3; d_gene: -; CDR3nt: TGTGCCTGGAGTTCCGGAGCTACGCAGTATTTT; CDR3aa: CAWSSGATQYF
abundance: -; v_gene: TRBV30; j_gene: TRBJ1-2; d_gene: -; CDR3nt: TGTGCCTGGAGTGGTCGAGGGCCTGAGGATGGCTACACCTTC; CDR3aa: CAWSGRGPEDGYTF
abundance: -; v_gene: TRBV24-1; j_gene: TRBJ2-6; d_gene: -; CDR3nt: TGTGCCACTGGCCGGGCAGTTCCCTCTGGGGCCAACGTCCTGACTTTC; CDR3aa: CATGRAVPSGANVLTF
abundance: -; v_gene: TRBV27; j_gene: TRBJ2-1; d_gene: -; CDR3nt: TGTGCCAGCAGTATACCGGGCCCCTACAATGAGCAGTTCTTC; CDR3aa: CASSIPGPYNEQFF
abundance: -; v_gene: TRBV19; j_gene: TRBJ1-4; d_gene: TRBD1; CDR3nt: TGTGCCAGTAGAAACAGGGGCGGGGATGAAAAACTGTTTTTT; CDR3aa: CASRNRGGDEKLFF
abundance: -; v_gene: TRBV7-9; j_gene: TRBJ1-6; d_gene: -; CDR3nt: TGTGCCAGCAGCTTGGACACGGATAATTCACCCCTCCACTTT; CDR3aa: CASSLDTDNSPLHF
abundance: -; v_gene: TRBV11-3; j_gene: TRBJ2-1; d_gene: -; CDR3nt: TGTGCCAGCAGCTTAGAAAGCTCCGGTGGGGCCGCCCTCAATGAGCAGTTCTTC; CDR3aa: CASSLESSGGAALNEQFF
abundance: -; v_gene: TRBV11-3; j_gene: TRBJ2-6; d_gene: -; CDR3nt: TGTGCCAGCAGCCCCGGAGTGGGTAGGGTGACAGGGGCCAACGTCCTGACTTTC; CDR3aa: CASSPGVGRVTGANVLTF
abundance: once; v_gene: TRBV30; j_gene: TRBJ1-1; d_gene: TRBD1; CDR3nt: TGTGCCTGGAGTACCGGGACAGTGAACACTGAAGCTTTCTTT; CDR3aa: CAWSTGTVNTEAFF
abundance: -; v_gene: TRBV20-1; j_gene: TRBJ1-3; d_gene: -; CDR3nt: TGCAGTGCTAGTGGGCCCGGGGCTGGAAACACCATATATTTT; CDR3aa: CSASGPGAGNTIYF